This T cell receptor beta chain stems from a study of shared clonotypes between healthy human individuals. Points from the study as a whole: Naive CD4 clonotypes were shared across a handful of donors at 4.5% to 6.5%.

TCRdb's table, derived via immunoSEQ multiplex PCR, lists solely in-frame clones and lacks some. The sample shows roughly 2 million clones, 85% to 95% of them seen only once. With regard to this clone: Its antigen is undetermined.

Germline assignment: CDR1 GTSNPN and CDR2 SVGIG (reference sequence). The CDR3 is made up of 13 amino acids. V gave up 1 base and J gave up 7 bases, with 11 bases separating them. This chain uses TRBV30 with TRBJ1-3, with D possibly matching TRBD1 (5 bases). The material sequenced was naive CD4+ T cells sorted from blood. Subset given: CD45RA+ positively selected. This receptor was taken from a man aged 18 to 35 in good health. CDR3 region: CAWSERGLNTIYF. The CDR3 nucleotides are TGTGCCTGGAGTGAAAGGGGTCTGAACACCATATATTTT.